These T cell receptor beta chains were read from a single sample in a study of shared clonotypes between healthy human individuals. Libraries were prepared by immunoSEQ multiplex PCR; TCRdb keeps only in-frame clonotypes and omits some of them. The profile shows about 2.1 million clones, just over 90% of them singletons. Sequencing used naive CD8+ T cells from PBMCs. All receptors derive from a young man in good health. Some clones in this sample may be carry-over from other donors' samples. Both conserved end residues are part of each CDR3. Each record gives: clone size, V gene, D gene, J gene, CDR3 protein, CDR3 DNA. The D gene is left open where the match is weak. Some rows mark clone size as missing; the rest say once, few, many or name a class of expanded clone.

size: NA; V: TRBV6-6; D: NA; J: TRBJ2-7; CDR3: CASSDTDAYEQYF; DNA: TGTGCCAGCAGTGATACAGATGCCTACGAGCAGTACTTC
size: NA; V: TRBV29-1; D: NA; J: TRBJ1-1; CDR3: CSVVYGDTEAFF; DNA: TGCAGCGTTGTTTATGGAGACACTGAAGCTTTCTTT
size: NA; V: TRBV20-1; D: TRBD2; J: TRBJ2-5; CDR3: CSGREGETQYF; DNA: TGCAGTGGCCGGGAGGGCGAGACCCAGTACTTC
size: NA; V: TRBV7-9; D: TRBD1; J: TRBJ2-2; CDR3: CASRDQTGGVTGELFF; DNA: TGTGCCAGCAGGGATCAGACAGGGGGAGTTACCGGGGAGCTGTTTTTT
size: once; V: TRBV27; D: NA; J: TRBJ2-7; CDR3: CASSLFGSTYEQYF; DNA: TGTGCCAGCAGCTTATTCGGGTCAACCTACGAGCAGTACTTC
size: NA; V: TRBV6-5; D: TRBD1; J: TRBJ2-1; CDR3: CASRGQGSPFF; DNA: TGTGCCAGCAGAGGACAGGGCTCCCCGTTCTTC
size: NA; V: TRBV5-1; D: NA; J: TRBJ2-7; CDR3: CASSADPFVYEQYF; DNA: TGCGCCAGCAGCGCCGACCCGTTCGTATACGAGCAGTACTTC
size: NA; V: TRBV6-1; D: TRBD1; J: TRBJ1-1; CDR3: CASSVPGQGLGTEAFF; DNA: TGTGCCAGCAGTGTACCGGGACAGGGGCTGGGCACTGAAGCTTTCTTT
size: NA; V: TRBV10-2; D: NA; J: TRBJ2-7; CDR3: CARSVEAAYEQYF; DNA: TGCGCCCGGTCTGTTGAAGCTGCCTACGAGCAGTACTTC
size: NA; V: TRBV4-1; D: NA; J: TRBJ2-7; CDR3: CASSHTGLPLEQYF; DNA: TGCGCCAGCAGCCACACCGGACTTCCCTTGGAGCAGTACTTC
size: NA; V: TRBV9; D: TRBD1; J: TRBJ2-2; CDR3: CASSVARQGALSGELFF; DNA: TGTGCCAGCAGCGTAGCGAGGCAGGGGGCGTTATCCGGGGAGCTGTTTTTT
size: NA; V: TRBV14; D: TRBD2; J: TRBJ2-1; CDR3: CASTSVESGGQFF; DNA: TGTGCCAGCACCAGCGTTGAGTCGGGGGGGCAGTTCTTC
size: NA; V: TRBV4-1; D: TRBD2; J: TRBJ2-5; CDR3: CASSPPAGAETQYF; DNA: TGCGCCAGCAGCCCCCCAGCGGGGGCCGAGACCCAGTACTTC
size: NA; V: TRBV6-6; D: TRBD2; J: TRBJ2-1; CDR3: CASSYKAGVYNEQFF; DNA: TGTGCCAGCAGTTACAAAGCGGGAGTGTACAATGAGCAGTTCTTC
size: NA; V: TRBV9; D: TRBD2; J: TRBJ2-7; CDR3: CASSPSPGTSGEQYF; DNA: TGTGCCAGCAGCCCTAGTCCCGGGACTAGCGGAGAGCAGTACTTC
size: NA; V: TRBV27; D: NA; J: TRBJ2-1; CDR3: CASSLSSILSSYNEQFF; DNA: TGTGCCAGCAGTTTATCTTCGATTCTCAGCTCCTACAATGAGCAGTTCTTC
size: NA; V: TRBV28; D: NA; J: TRBJ1-2; CDR3: CASSLLPIEGYTF; DNA: TGTGCCAGCAGTTTACTCCCAATTGAGGGCTACACCTTC
size: NA; V: TRBV27; D: NA; J: TRBJ2-2; CDR3: CASSSYANTGELFF; DNA: TGTGCCAGCAGTTCTTACGCGAACACCGGGGAGCTGTTTTTT
size: NA; V: TRBV19; D: TRBD1; J: TRBJ1-1; CDR3: CASSTPGGKTEAFF; DNA: TGTGCCAGTAGTACCCCAGGGGGTAAAACTGAAGCTTTCTTT
size: NA; V: TRBV4-2; D: NA; J: TRBJ2-7; CDR3: CASSPEGSANRYEQYF; DNA: TGTGCCAGCAGCCCAGAAGGGAGCGCGAACCGGTACGAGCAGTACTTC
size: NA; V: TRBV19; D: NA; J: TRBJ1-5; CDR3: CASSPAEGANQPQHF; DNA: TGTGCCAGTAGTCCGGCAGAGGGTGCGAATCAGCCCCAGCATTTT
size: NA; V: TRBV28; D: NA; J: TRBJ1-2; CDR3: CASSLGGSYGYTF; DNA: TGTGCCAGCAGTTTAGGCGGAAGCTATGGCTACACCTTC
size: once; V: TRBV6-1; D: TRBD2; J: TRBJ2-1; CDR3: CASSALRTSGSGSYNEQFF; DNA: TGTGCCAGCAGTGCATTAAGGACTAGCGGGAGTGGGAGCTACAATGAGCAGTTCTTC
size: NA; V: TRBV7-6; D: NA; J: TRBJ1-6; CDR3: CASSHDTGSPLHF; DNA: TGTGCCAGCAGCCACGACACCGGTTCACCCCTCCACTTT
size: NA; V: TRBV30; D: TRBD2; J: TRBJ2-1; CDR3: CAWMILPGLAVNSYNEQFF; DNA: TGTGCCTGGATGATTTTACCGGGACTAGCGGTCAACTCCTACAATGAGCAGTTCTTC
size: NA; V: TRBV12-2; D: NA; J: TRBJ2-7; CDR3: CASRLAGPSYEQYF; DNA: TGTGCAAGTCGCTTAGCAGGACCGTCCTACGAGCAGTACTTC
size: NA; V: TRBV7-9; D: NA; J: TRBJ2-7; CDR3: CASSSPGQFYEQYF; DNA: TGTGCCAGCAGCTCTCCCGGACAGTTCTACGAGCAGTACTTC
size: NA; V: TRBV27; D: NA; J: TRBJ2-7; CDR3: CASSFGQGLAYEQYF; DNA: TGTGCCAGCAGTTTTGGGCAGGGGTTGGCCTACGAGCAGTACTTC
size: NA; V: TRBV27; D: TRBD1; J: TRBJ2-6; CDR3: CASRGWTGGSGANVLTF; DNA: TGTGCCAGCAGGGGGTGGACAGGGGGCTCTGGGGCCAACGTCCTGACTTTC